Below, 13 T cell receptor beta chains from the same sample are listed, as sequenced in a study of low-dose radiotherapy and immunotherapy resistance in tumors. Alpha and beta chains were covered, as first-strand cDNA relied on TRAV- and TRBV-specific primers. Over approximately 20 PCR cycles, TCRs were amplified from a constant-region primer and V-primer adapter. TCRdb redid the calling of the reads with MiXCR, one entry per CDR3 protein. The sample carries about 82,000 distinct CDR3 sequences, 15% to 20% recorded once. Time point noted: before trial treatment. Sequenced material: PBMCs, taken before treatment. The receptors were gathered from a male donor with prostate cancer.

The sample holds many counts of this clonotype. The V call is TRBV5-6, the J call TRBJ2-1, with D unresolved. The germline V and J ends were trimmed by 1 base and 0 bases, with 11 bases remaining between them. The CDR3 has 16 amino acids. Germline CDR1 SGHDT, CDR2 YYEEEE. The CDR3 is CASSLLRRSSYNEQFF. The CDR3 DNA reads as TGTGCCAGCAGCTTGTTGCGGCGGAGCTCCTACAATGAGCAGTTCTTC. The complete variable domain, with remaining parts taken from reference TRBV5-6 and TRBJ2-1, reads DAGVTQSPTHLIKTRGQQVTLRCSPKSGHDTVSWYQQALGQGPQFIFQYYEEEERQRGNFPDRFSGHQFPNYSSELNVNALLLGDSALYLCASSLLRRSSYNEQFFGPGTRLTVL.

This clonotype was detected ten times or more. The V call is TRBV6-2 or TRBV6-3, the J call TRBJ2-7, with D perhaps TRBD1 (5 bases). With 2 bases removed from V and 0 bases from J, the gap between germline ends came to 11 bases. Germline CDR1 MNHEY, CDR2 SVGEGT. CDR3 length: 15 amino acids. CDR3 in DNA: TGTGCCAGCAGTTACCAAACGACAGCCTCCTACGAGCAGTACTTC. Protein sequence: CASSYQTTASYEQYF.

This rearrangement joins TRBV30 to TRBJ1-5; D unclear. V gave up 2 bases and J gave up 4 bases, with 9 bases separating them. Germline lookup yields CDR1 GTSNPN and CDR2 SVGIG (reference sequence). CDR3 length: 13 amino acids. CDR3 residues: CAWSPGGNQPQHF. The CDR3, as DNA: TGTGCCTGGAGTCCTGGTGGGAATCAGCCCCAGCATTTT. The full variable domain, its missing parts supplied by reference TRBV30 and TRBJ1-5, is SQTIHQWPATLVQPVGSPLSLECTVEGTSNPNLYWYRQAAGRGLQLLFYSVGIGQISSEVPQNLSASRPQDRQFILSSKKLLLSDSGFYLCAWSPGGNQPQHFGDGTRLSIL.

The genes are TRBV7-2 and TRBJ2-5, with 7 bases fitting TRBD1. Germline-derived CDR1 and CDR2 are SGHTA and FQGNSA. The CDR3 has 14 amino acids. V lost 1 base and J lost 4; bases outside the gene matches: 3. The CDR3 loop reads CASSLVGGVETQYF. The CDR3 bases are TGTGCCAGCAGCTTAGTAGGGGGCGTAGAGACCCAGTACTTC.

With regard to this clonotype: With only one base between it and a far larger clone, this is likely a read error. The chain couples TRBV11-2 to TRBJ2-7; D not certain. V dropped 0 bases and J dropped 7 bases, with 10 bases sitting between them. CDR3 length: 13 amino acids. CDR1 and CDR2 (germline): SGHAT, FQNNGV. CDR3 residues: CASSLESRNEQYF. For the CDR3, the DNA is TGTGCCAGCAGCTTAGAGAGTCGCAATGAGCAGTACTTC. The whole variable domain, filled in from reference TRBV11-2 and TRBJ2-7, reads EAGVAQSPRYKIIEKRQSVAFWCNPISGHATLYWYQQILGQGPKLLIQFQNNGVVDDSQLPKDRFSAERLKGVDSTLKIQPAKLEDSAVYLCASSLESRNEQYFGPGTRLTVT.

The gene calls are TRBV30 and TRBJ1-2; a possible D gene is TRBD1 (5 bases). This CDR3 is 12 amino acids long. Trimming stripped 3 bases from V and 7 bases from J, with 12 bases between. Germline V CDR1 and CDR2: GTSNPN, SVGIG (reference sequence). The CDR3 DNA reads as TGTGCCTGGAGCGGTGGGGGGGGTGGCTACACCTTC. It codes for CAWSGGGGGYTF.

Regarding this clonotype: The junction does not match germline at one end; this may be a read error. The chain recombines TRBV19 with TRBJ1-1; tentative D call: TRBD1 (6 bases). CDR3 size: 16 residues. CDR1 LNHDA and CDR2 SQIVND come from the germline V gene (reference sequence). The CDR3 spells CASSISFGTKNTEALF. The CDR3 nucleotides read TGTGCCAGTAGTATTTCTTTTGGGACAAAGAACACTGAAGCTCTCTTT.

This clonotype was recorded many times. The chain joins TRBV9 to TRBJ2-2, with 11 bases fitting TRBD2. The CDR3 contains 16 residues. V shed 3 bases, J shed 2 bases, and the junction held 3 bases outside the gene matches. Germline CDR1 and CDR2: SGDLS and YYNGEE. CDR3 loop: CASSGGTSGNTGELFF. In DNA form, the CDR3 reads TGTGCCAGCAGCGGGGGGACTAGCGGAAACACCGGGGAGCTGTTTTTT.

This clonotype was seen at least ten times. V is TRBV6-2 or TRBV6-3 and J is TRBJ1-1, with 7 positions matching TRBD1. The germline V gene has CDR1 MNHEY and CDR2 SVGEGT. The CDR3 extends over 16 amino acids. The V gene end was trimmed by 2 bases and the J gene end by 4 bases; junction bases not matched to a gene: 10. CDR3 bases: TGTGCCAGCAGTTACGATGGGAGGGGGCTGGGCACTGAAGCTTTCTTT. Residues: CASSYDGRGLGTEAFF.

This clonotype was seen at least ten times. The J gene is TRBJ1-2, the V gene TRBV3-1; D gene unclear. The CDR3 is 12 amino acids. Trimming left V 8 bases short and J 1 base short, with 8 bases between. Germline V lookup: CDR1 LGHDT, CDR2 YNNKEL (reference sequence). The CDR3 spells CASRDINYGYTF. The CDR3 DNA reads TGTGCCAGCCGTGACATTAACTATGGCTACACCTTC.

Regarding this clonotype: This clone may be a read error of a much larger clone one base away. The CDR3, as DNA: TGTGCCAGCAGCTTAGGCAGGACCCTAGTCCAAGAGACCCAGTTCTTC. It yields the protein CASSLGRTLVQETQFF. The rearrangement links TRBV7-8 to TRBJ2-1, with unresolved D. This CDR3 spans 16 amino acids. V was clipped by 1 base and J by 13 bases, with 23 bases between them. CDR1 SGHVS and CDR2 FQNEAQ come from the germline V gene.

This clonotype occurred many times. This chain links TRBV20-1 with TRBJ2-7; D is unresolved. Germline-derived CDR1 and CDR2 are DFQATT and SNEGSKA (reference sequence). The CDR3 sequence is 11 residues long. Trimming left V 6 bases short and J 0 bases short, with 6 bases between. This chain's CDR3 is CSASRSYEQYF. The CDR3 DNA sequence: TGCAGTGCGAGTCGCTCCTACGAGCAGTACTTC.

This clonotype has ten or more counts. The rearrangement joins TRBV6-2 or TRBV6-3 to TRBJ2-1; D uncertain. This CDR3 has 12 amino acids. Looked up from germline, CDR1 is MNHEY and CDR2 is SVGEGT. V was pared by 6 bases and J by 8 bases, with 11 bases between. The chain's CDR3 is CASRPSSHEQFF. In DNA form, the CDR3 reads TGTGCCAGCAGGCCGAGCAGCCATGAGCAGTTCTTC.